The 3 T cell receptor beta chains in this list originate from one sample, sequenced in a study of T cell repertoires in cytomegalovirus infection. TCRdb reprocessed the reads with MiXCR, giving one entry per CDR3 protein. The sample yields about 260,000 distinct CDR3 sequences, approximately 14% seen once. Source material: PBMCs. Receptors originate from a human donor in good health (CMV status not recorded). Some clones in this sample may be carry-over from other donors' samples.

The chain has TRBV7-3 and TRBJ2-1; the D gene is possibly TRBD1 (7 bases). Germline CDR1 SGHTA, CDR2 FQGTGA. With 5 bases removed from V and 5 bases from J, the gap between germline ends came to 13 bases. The CDR3 runs 14 residues. Here the CDR3 reads CASSNGGTDNEQFF. DNA for the CDR3: TGTGCCAGCAGCAACGGCGGGACAGACAATGAGCAGTTCTTC.

V and J are TRBV5-8 and TRBJ2-3; 8 bases agree with TRBD2. Germline V gives CDR1 SGHTS, CDR2 YDEGEE. The CDR3 covers 15 residues. The trim removed 3 bases at V and 3 bases at J, leaving 6 bases unmatched. The CDR3 here is CASSSGGVWTDTQYF. The CDR3 nucleotides read TGTGCCAGCAGCTCGGGGGGGGTATGGACAGATACGCAGTATTTT.

This clonotype was recorded a few times. The chain uses TRBV5-6 and TRBJ2-1, with D possibly TRBD2 on 5 matching bases. CDR1 and CDR2 from the germline V gene are SGHDT and YYEEEE. CDR3 length: 15 amino acids. With 0 bases removed from V and 5 bases from J, the gap between germline ends came to 12 bases. The DNA for the CDR3 is TGTGCCAGCAGCTTGGATCGCGGGCGGCACAATGAGCAGTTCTTC. This encodes CASSLDRGRHNEQFF.